Listed here are 21 T cell receptor beta chains from one sample, sequenced in a study of cytomegalovirus exposure and HLA in healthy donors (dated by TCRdb to between 2016 and 2019). Libraries were built with the immunoSEQ multiplex PCR assay. For the multiplex PCR, a mixture combining 60 forward primers for TCR Vbeta segments and 13 reverse primers for TCR Jbeta segments was used. The clones in this table, taken by TCRdb from immuneACCESS, are in-frame only. Not every clone is retained; where verified, under half of the shortfall comes from an unresolved V gene, and the cause of the rest is unknown. This sample comprises some 240,000 clones, about 93% of them detected only once. The top ten constitute 1.7% of the sample. Source material: PBMCs. The receptors shown here come from a girl aged 2-10 years in good health and CMV-seronegative.

The J gene is TRBJ2-7, the V gene TRBV5-4; TRBD1 matches 9 bases. This CDR3 contains 14 residues. Germline V gene lookup returns CDR1 SGHNT and CDR2 YYREEE (reference sequence). The V gene end was trimmed by 3 bases and the J gene end by 5 bases; junction bases not matched to a gene: 6. The chain's CDR3 is CASSWGQGGNEQYF. The CDR3 nucleotides are TGTGCCAGCAGCTGGGGACAGGGAGGGAACGAGCAGTACTTC.

The chain carries TRBV6-5 and TRBJ2-7; maybe TRBD1 (5 bases). This CDR3 is built from 14 residues. The germline gives CDR1 MNHEY, CDR2 SVGAGI. Deletions cut 6 bases from V and 0 bases from J, with 12 bases between. CDR3 in amino acids: CASRPDSDSYEQYF. The DNA of the CDR3 is TGTGCCAGCAGACCTGACAGTGACTCCTACGAGCAGTACTTC.

The chain uses TRBV7-9 and TRBJ2-7; 7 positions match TRBD2. Germline CDR1 is SEHNR and CDR2 is FQNEAQ (reference sequence). The CDR3 sequence is 15 residues long. V lost 2 bases to trimming and J lost 7 bases; unmatched junction nucleotides: 11. The CDR3 region is CASSLSGGGAGEQYF. DNA for the CDR3: TGTGCCAGCAGCTTATCGGGCGGGGGAGCCGGGGAGCAGTACTTC.

This clone was picked up one time. The genes are TRBV5-1 and TRBJ2-1; TRBD2 matches 7 bases. CDR3 length equals 16 residues. V trimming: 4 bases; J trimming: 7 bases; junction bases outside the gene matches: 14. Germline assignment: CDR1 SGHRS and CDR2 YFSETQ. The CDR3 bases are TGCGCCAGCAGCCGCGCATTTAGGAGGGAGGGGAATGAGCAGTTCTTC. This encodes CASSRAFRREGNEQFF.

The CDR3 loop is CASSLTGDSPANGYTF. CDR3 nucleotide sequence: TGTGCCAGCAGTTTAACAGGGGACTCTCCTGCGAATGGCTACACCTTC. This chain joins TRBV28 and TRBJ1-2; 7 bases line up with TRBD1. This CDR3 contains 16 residues. Losses at the gene ends were 2 bases for V and 6 bases for J; bases not matched to a gene: 12. Germline V gene data show CDR1 as MDHEN and CDR2 as SYDVKM.

In regard to this clone: The sample has other DNA sequences that encode this CDR3 too. The chain has TRBV6-5 and TRBJ2-7; 10 nucleotides agree with TRBD1. V shed 2 bases, J shed 2 bases, and the junction held 3 bases outside the gene matches. The CDR3 loop spans 15 amino acids. From germline, CDR1 is MNHEY and CDR2 SVGAGI. The CDR3 loop is CASSYLGQGAYEQYF. CDR3 nucleotide sequence: TGTGCCAGCAGTTACCTTGGACAGGGGGCCTACGAGCAGTACTTC.

The rearrangement joins TRBV9 to TRBJ2-1, with D possibly being TRBD2 (6 bases). V lost 4 bases, J lost 0 bases, and 14 bases lay in between. This CDR3 region has 16 residues. Germline-derived CDR1 and CDR2 are SGDLS and YYNGEE. The CDR3 sequence is CASSPTASDSYNEQFF. Written as DNA, the CDR3 is TGTGCCAGCAGCCCAACCGCTAGCGACTCCTACAATGAGCAGTTCTTC.

This chain uses TRBV10-3 with TRBJ2-2, with 13 bases aligning to TRBD2. This CDR3 has 18 amino acids. Per germline, CDR1 ENHRY and CDR2 SYGVKD. V lost 10 bases to trimming and J lost 2 bases; unmatched junction nucleotides: 13. The DNA of the CDR3 is TGTGCCACCCTCAGACCGGGACTAGCGGGACCTAACACCGGGGAGCTGTTTTTT. Its protein product is CATLRPGLAGPNTGELFF.

The V call is TRBV11-2, the J call TRBJ1-2; TRBD1 agrees at 8 bases. The CDR3 loop spans 13 amino acids. Germline V gives CDR1 SGHAT, CDR2 FQNNGV. The V and J ends lost 4 bases and 9 bases, in that order; junction bases with no gene match: 7. Here the CDR3 reads CASSSTTGGRYTF. CDR3 sequence (DNA): TGTGCCAGCAGCTCGACTACAGGGGGACGCTACACCTTC.

V usage is TRBV6-5 and J usage is TRBJ2-1; TRBD1 agrees at 8 bases. The ends lost 0 bases at V and 5 bases at J; junction bases unmatched: 3. The CDR3 runs to 15 residues. CDR1 and CDR2 from the germline V gene are MNHEY and SVGAGI. The CDR3 DNA reads TGTGCCAGCAGTTACTCCGGGACAGGACACAATGAGCAGTTCTTC. It translates to CASSYSGTGHNEQFF.

The V call is TRBV29-1, the J call TRBJ1-1; no clear D gene. V shed 1 base and J shed 7 bases, with 16 bases lying between them. Germline V gives CDR1 SQVTM, CDR2 ANQGSEA. This CDR3 contains 14 residues. The CDR3 reads CSVEVEFGRYEAFF. CDR3 sequence (DNA): TGCAGCGTTGAAGTGGAATTTGGGCGCTATGAAGCTTTCTTT.

The chain links TRBV5-8 to TRBJ2-7, with a tentative D call TRBD2 (6 bases). Trimming removed 5 bases at V and 5 bases at J, with 17 bases between. Germline CDR1 reads SGHTS; CDR2 reads YDEGEE. The length of the CDR3 is 14 residues. This chain's CDR3 is CASSREMGRNEQYF. CDR3 bases: TGTGCCAGCAGTCGGGAGATGGGGCGAAACGAGCAGTACTTC.

V is TRBV5-1 and J is TRBJ1-2, with D possibly being TRBD1 (5 bases). Per germline, CDR1 SGHRS and CDR2 YFSETQ. V was pared by 4 bases and J by 0 bases, with 7 bases between. This CDR3 spans 13 amino acids. The CDR3 nucleotides are TGCGCCAGCAGCGAGACAGCTAACTATGGCTACACCTTC. Protein product: CASSETANYGYTF.

The chain couples TRBV7-7 to TRBJ2-7; 8 positions agree with TRBD2. Germline V gene sequence: CDR1 SSHAT, CDR2 FNYEAQ (reference sequence). CDR3 size: 17 residues. The junction had 10 bases not matched to a gene; V was cut back by 1 base and J by 2 bases. CDR3 DNA: TGTGCCAGCAGCTTAGTGGCTAGCGGGCAAGTTACCTACGAGCAGTACTTC. Protein sequence: CASSLVASGQVTYEQYF.

The rearrangement uses TRBV7-2 and TRBJ2-3; perhaps TRBD2 as D (5 bases). This CDR3 region has 18 residues. CDR1 is SGHTA, CDR2 FQGNSA, per germline. V was pared by 5 bases and J by 1 base, with 22 bases between. CDR3 nucleotide sequence: TGTGCCAGCAGCCCCCACCAGAGGACTCTCAGAGGCACAGATACGCAGTATTTT. Its translation: CASSPHQRTLRGTDTQYF.

J is TRBJ2-2 and V is TRBV30, with a possible D match to TRBD1 (5 bases). Germline V gene sequence: CDR1 GTSNPN, CDR2 SVGIG (reference sequence). Between the trimmed V and J ends, which lost 1 base and 0 bases, there was a span of 9 bases. The CDR3 length is 15 residues. The CDR3 region is CAWSDGHSNTGELFF. CDR3 nucleotide sequence: TGTGCCTGGAGTGACGGACATTCGAACACCGGGGAGCTGTTTTTT.

This chain connects TRBV30 to TRBJ2-2; D is uncertain. Germline CDR1 GTSNPN, CDR2 SVGIG (reference sequence). V lost 3 bases to trimming and J lost 6 bases, with 8 bases between them. There are 12 residues in the CDR3. CDR3 sequence: CAWSYSPGELFF. As DNA, the CDR3 is TGTGCCTGGAGCTATAGCCCCGGGGAGCTGTTTTTT.

The gene calls are TRBV18 and TRBJ1-5; perhaps TRBD1 as D (6 bases). V was cut by 0 bases and J by 5 bases, with 11 bases left in between. The length of the CDR3 is 15 residues. Germline-derived CDR1 and CDR2 are KGHSH and LQKENI. The CDR3 here is CASSPPSQGDQPQHF. The CDR3 DNA follows: TGTGCCAGCTCACCACCTTCACAGGGAGATCAGCCCCAGCATTTT.

J is TRBJ2-5 and V is TRBV25-1, with 9 nucleotides matching TRBD1. Per the germline V gene, CDR1 is MGHDK and CDR2 is SYGVNS. The CDR3 contains 14 residues. Trimming at V came to 5 bases and at J to 2 bases, leaving 3 bases not matched to a gene. In DNA form, the CDR3 reads TGTGCCAGCAGTCGGACAGGGGCGCAAGAGACCCAGTACTTC. It codes for CASSRTGAQETQYF.

V is TRBV15 and J is TRBJ1-4, with no clear D. Germline values: CDR1 LNHNV, CDR2 YYDKDF (reference sequence). This CDR3 is built from 16 residues. V lost 1 base, J lost 3 bases, and 12 bases lay in between. The DNA for the CDR3 is TGTGCCACCAGCAGAGCCGGTCCGAGGGCTAATGAAAAACTGTTTTTT. As protein: CATSRAGPRANEKLFF. The complete variable domain, with remaining parts taken from reference TRBV15 and TRBJ1-4, reads DAMVIQNPRYQVTQFGKPVTLSCSQTLNHNVMYWYQQKSSQAPKLLFHYYDKDFNNEADTPDNFQSRRPNTSFCFLDIRSPGLGDTAMYLCATSRAGPRANEKLFFGSGTQLSVL.

The rearrangement uses TRBV18 and TRBJ2-7; TRBD2 agrees at 12 bases. Germline V gene data show CDR1 as KGHSH and CDR2 as LQKENI. This CDR3 is 17 amino acids long. V shed 0 bases and J 3 bases; nucleotides not matched to a gene: 6. CDR3 in amino acids: CASSPPLASGGVYEQYF. The CDR3 coding sequence is TGTGCCAGCTCACCACCCCTGGCTAGCGGGGGGGTCTACGAGCAGTACTTC.